The TCR beta chain under discussion was sequenced for a study of T cell responses to AZD1222 COVID-19 vaccine. Study information: Timing groups of about 4 and about 12 weeks for second doses were pooled. The study's findings and limits: It was only 6 or 7 AZD1222 recipients who were seropositive at baseline. White British people made up most donors, females outnumbered males, and clonal diversity was possibly underestimated. The study found vaccine-associated CD4 TCRs spanning spike, dominant at 160-218 and 743-854.

As to this clone: The antigen is undetermined.

TCRdb's copy holds only in-frame clones and misses some; the assay was immunoSEQ multiplex PCR. The table lists more than 100,000 clones, about 90% of them singletons. The germline CDR1 and CDR2 sequences are LNHDA and SQIVND (reference sequence). Trimming left V 6 bases short and J 10 bases short, with 13 bases between. The CDR3 spans 12 residues. The J gene is TRBJ2-4, the V gene TRBV19; the D is unclear. Material: peripheral blood, obtained on day 0 of AZD1222 vaccination. The sequence came from an adult in good health. CDR3: CASSTSGPIQYF. CDR3 nucleotide sequence: TGTGCCAGTAGCACATCGGGCCCAATTCAGTACTTC.